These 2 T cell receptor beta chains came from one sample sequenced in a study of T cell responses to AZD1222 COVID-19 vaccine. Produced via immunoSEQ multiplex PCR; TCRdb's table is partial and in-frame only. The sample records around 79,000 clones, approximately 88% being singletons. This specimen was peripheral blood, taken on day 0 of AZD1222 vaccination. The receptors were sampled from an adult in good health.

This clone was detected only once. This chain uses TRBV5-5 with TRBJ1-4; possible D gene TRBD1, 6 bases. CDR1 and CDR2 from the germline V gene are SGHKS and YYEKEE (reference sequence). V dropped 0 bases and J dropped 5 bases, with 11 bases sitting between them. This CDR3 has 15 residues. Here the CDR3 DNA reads TGTGCCAGCAGCTTGGCAGGGGATTACAATGAAAAACTGTTTTTT. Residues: CASSLAGDYNEKLFF.

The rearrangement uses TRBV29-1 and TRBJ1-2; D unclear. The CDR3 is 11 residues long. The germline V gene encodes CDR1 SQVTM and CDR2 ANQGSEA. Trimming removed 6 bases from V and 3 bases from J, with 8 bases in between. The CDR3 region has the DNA TGCAGCGTGGTGTTGGACTATGGCTACACCTTC. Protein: CSVVLDYGYTF. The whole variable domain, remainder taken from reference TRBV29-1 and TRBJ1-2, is SAVISQKPSRDICQRGTSLTIQCQVDSQVTMMFWYRQQPGQSLTLIATANQGSEATYESGFVIDKFPISRPNLTFSTLTVSNMSPEDSSIYLCSVVLDYGYTFGSGTRLTVV.